The sequence of this T cell receptor beta chain was determined in a study of PD-L1 blockade in urothelial cancer. The overall study: Atezolizumab therapy began for patients at some point between 2014 and 2015, dosed at 1,200 mg intravenously every 3 weeks.

Generated by immunoSEQ multiplex PCR, the TCRdb table keeps only in-frame clones and is missing some. Here the sample spans roughly 16,000 clones, around 89% being singletons. The CDR3 is 13 residues long. Germline assignment: CDR1 MDHEN and CDR2 SYDVKM. V lost 6 bases to trimming and J lost 4 bases, with 12 bases between them. Time point defined: pretreatment peripheral blood. This clone came up a few times. The clonotype originates from a man in his 70s with urothelial cancer. The V and J genes are TRBV28 and TRBJ1-2; D is possibly TRBD1 (5 bases). The sequenced sample was PBMCs, obtained around atezolizumab (anti-PD-L1) treatment. CDR3 nucleotide sequence: TGTGCCAGCAGCCAGGGAAGGGGCTATGGCTACACCTTC. Amino acids: CASSQGRGYGYTF.